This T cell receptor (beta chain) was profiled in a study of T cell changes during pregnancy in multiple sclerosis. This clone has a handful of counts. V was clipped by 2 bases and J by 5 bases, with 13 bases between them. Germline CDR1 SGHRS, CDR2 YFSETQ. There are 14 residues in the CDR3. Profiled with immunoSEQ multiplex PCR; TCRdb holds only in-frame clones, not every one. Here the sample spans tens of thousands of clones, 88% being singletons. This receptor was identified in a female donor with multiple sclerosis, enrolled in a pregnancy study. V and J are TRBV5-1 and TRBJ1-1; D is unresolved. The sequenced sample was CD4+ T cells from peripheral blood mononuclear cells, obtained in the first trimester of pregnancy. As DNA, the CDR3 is TGCGCCAGCAGCTTAAACGGGGAAAGGACTGAAGCTTTCTTT. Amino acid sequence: CASSLNGERTEAFF.